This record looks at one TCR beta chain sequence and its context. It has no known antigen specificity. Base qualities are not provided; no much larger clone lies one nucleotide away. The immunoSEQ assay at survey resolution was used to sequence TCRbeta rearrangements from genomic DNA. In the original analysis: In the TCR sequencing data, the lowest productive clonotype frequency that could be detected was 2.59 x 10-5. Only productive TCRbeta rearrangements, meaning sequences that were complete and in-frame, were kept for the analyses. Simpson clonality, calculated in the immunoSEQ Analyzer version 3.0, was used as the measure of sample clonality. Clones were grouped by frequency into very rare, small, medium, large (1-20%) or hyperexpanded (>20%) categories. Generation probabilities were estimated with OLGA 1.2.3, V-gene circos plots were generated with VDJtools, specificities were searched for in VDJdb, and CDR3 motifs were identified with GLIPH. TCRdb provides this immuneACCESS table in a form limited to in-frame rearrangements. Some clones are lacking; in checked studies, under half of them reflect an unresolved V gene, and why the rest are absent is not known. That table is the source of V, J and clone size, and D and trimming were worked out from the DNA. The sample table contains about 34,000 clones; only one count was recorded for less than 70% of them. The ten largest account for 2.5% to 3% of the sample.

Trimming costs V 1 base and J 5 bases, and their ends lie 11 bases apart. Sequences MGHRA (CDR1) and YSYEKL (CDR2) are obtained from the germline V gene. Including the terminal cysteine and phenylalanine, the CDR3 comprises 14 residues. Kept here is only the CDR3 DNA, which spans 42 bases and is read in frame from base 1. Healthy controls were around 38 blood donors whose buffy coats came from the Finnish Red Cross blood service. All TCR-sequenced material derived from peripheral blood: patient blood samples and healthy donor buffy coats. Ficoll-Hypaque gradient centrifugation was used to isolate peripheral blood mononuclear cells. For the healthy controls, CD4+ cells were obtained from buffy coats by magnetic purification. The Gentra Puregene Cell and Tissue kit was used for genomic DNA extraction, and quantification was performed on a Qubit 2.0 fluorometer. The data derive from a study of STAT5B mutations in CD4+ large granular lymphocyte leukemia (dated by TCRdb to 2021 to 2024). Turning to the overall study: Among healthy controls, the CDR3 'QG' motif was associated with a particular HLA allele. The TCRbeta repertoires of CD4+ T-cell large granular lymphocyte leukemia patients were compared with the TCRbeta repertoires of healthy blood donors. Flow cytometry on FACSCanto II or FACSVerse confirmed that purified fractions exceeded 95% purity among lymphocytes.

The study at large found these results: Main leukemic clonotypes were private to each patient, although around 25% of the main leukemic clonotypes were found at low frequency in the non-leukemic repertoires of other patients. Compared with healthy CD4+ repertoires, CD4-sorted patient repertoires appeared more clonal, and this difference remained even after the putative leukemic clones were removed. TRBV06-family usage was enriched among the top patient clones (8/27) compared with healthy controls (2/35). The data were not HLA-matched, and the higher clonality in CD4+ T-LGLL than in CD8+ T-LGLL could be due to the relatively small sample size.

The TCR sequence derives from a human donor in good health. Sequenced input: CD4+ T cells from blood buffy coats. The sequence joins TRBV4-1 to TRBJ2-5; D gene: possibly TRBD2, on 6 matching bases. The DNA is TGCGCCAGCAGCCAAGTTGGTGGGAGGGAGACCCAGTACTTC. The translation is CASSQVGGRETQYF.